This is a list of T cell receptor beta chains from one sample in a study of glioma-infiltrating T cells. TCRdb reprocessed the multiplex PCR reads with MiXCR, giving one entry per CDR3 protein. The table lists roughly 350,000 distinct CDR3 sequences, around 38% of them singletons, with 12% in the top ten. Sequencing was performed on glioma tissue, nonneoplastic brain tissue, or PBMCs (not recorded which). The receptors were gathered from a human donor with low-grade glioma or glioblastoma, undergoing nonglioma brain surgery, or in good health (not recorded which). CDR3s include the opening cysteine and the closing phenylalanine or tryptophan. D genes are given only for firm matches. Some rows have no size entry. The others give once, few or many, or a class for an expanded clone.

TRBV20-1	TRBJ1-2	many	.	TGCAGTGCTAGAGATCGGACGGGCTATGGCTACACCTTC	CSARDRTGYGYTF
TRBV7-9	TRBJ2-1	.	.	TGTGCCAGCAGCCCATATTCTTCGTCAGGGAGCTCCTACAATGAGCAGTTCTTC	CASSPYSSSGSSYNEQFF
TRBV18	TRBJ2-3	many	TRBD1	TGTGCCAGCTCAGCACCCCGGGACAGGGATTCAGATACGCAGTATTTT	CASSAPRDRDSDTQYF
TRBV29-1	TRBJ1-2	.	.	TGCAGCGTTGAAAGGAAGGATCGTAACTATGGCTACACCTTC	CSVERKDRNYGYTF
TRBV7-9	TRBJ1-3	.	.	TGTGCCAGCAGCTGGCCACAGAGCTCTGGAAACACCATATATTTT	CASSWPQSSGNTIYF
TRBV3-1	TRBJ2-1	.	.	TGTGCCAGCAGCCAAGATCTCGTCTCCTACAATGAGCAGTTCTTC	CASSQDLVSYNEQFF
TRBV12-3/TRBV12-4	TRBJ2-1	.	TRBD2	TGTGCCAGCAGAACTCGACTAGCGGGAATAGGCGATGAGCAGTTCTTC	CASRTRLAGIGDEQFF
TRBV18	TRBJ1-1	.	.	TGTGCCAGCTCACCAGCGGGAGGGGGGCCTACTGAAGCTTTCTTT	CASSPAGGGPTEAFF
TRBV7-2	TRBJ2-7	.	.	TGTGCCAGCAGCTTAAGTTCGGCTGGGCGGACAGCCGATGATCCCCACGAGCAGTACTTC	CASSLSSAGRTADDPHEQYF
TRBV7-2	TRBJ1-5	few	.	TGTGCCAGCAGCTTAGGCTCAGCAAACAATCAGCCCCAGCATTTT	CASSLGSANNQPQHF
TRBV20-1	TRBJ2-7	many	.	TGCAGTGCTAGGGTGACAGGTTATACCTACGAGCAGTACTTC	CSARVTGYTYEQYF
TRBV10-3	TRBJ2-1	few	TRBD2	TGTGCCATCAGTGAGTCGGTAGCGGGAGGGCCCTACAATGAGCAGTTCTTC	CAISESVAGGPYNEQFF